Below, 15 T cell receptor beta chains from the same sample are listed, as sequenced in a study of blood T cell repertoires in COVID-19 (dated by TCRdb to the early 2020s). Libraries were prepared through the immunoSEQ multiplex PCR assay. TCRdb provides this immuneACCESS table in a form limited to in-frame rearrangements. Some clones are lacking; in checked studies, under half of them reflect an unresolved V gene, and why the rest are absent is not known. The sample contains about 190,000 clones, more than 70% of them found a single time. The ten most abundant clones make up around 6.6% of the sample. The source material was peripheral blood. These receptors originate from a woman aged 40 to 50 who had recovered from COVID-19.

The chain recombines TRBV28 with TRBJ2-1; D gene unclear. The CDR3 is made up of 14 amino acids. V lost 2 bases and J 3 bases, leaving 8 bases between the germline ends. Germline V gene lookup returns CDR1 MDHEN and CDR2 SYDVKM. The CDR3 DNA follows: TGTGCCAGCAGTTTACTAGGTGACTACAATGAGCAGTTCTTC. Encoded protein: CASSLLGDYNEQFF.

This rearrangement joins TRBV7-2 to TRBJ1-1; D gene uncertain. V lost 5 bases, J lost 3 bases, and 10 bases lay in between. CDR3 length equals 13 residues. CDR1 is SGHTA, CDR2 FQGNSA, per germline. For the CDR3, the DNA is TGTGCCAGCAGCCGCCAGCGGGACACTGAAGCTTTCTTT. It codes for CASSRQRDTEAFF.

The V and J genes are TRBV29-1 and TRBJ2-1, with TRBD1 identical over 8 bases. The CDR3 loop spans 14 amino acids. J lost 6 bases, V lost 5 bases, and 9 bases had no gene match. Germline lookup yields CDR1 SQVTM and CDR2 ANQGSEA. CDR3 coding DNA: TGCAGCGTTCAAGGACAGGGAAACATCAATGAGCAGTTCTTC. It specifies CSVQGQGNINEQFF.

The chain couples TRBV5-1 to TRBJ2-5; TRBD1 might be the D (7 bases). Per the germline V gene, CDR1 is SGHRS and CDR2 is YFSETQ. The V and J ends lost 5 bases and 5 bases respectively, with 13 bases between them. The CDR3 spans 13 residues. This CDR3 reads CASSEGGGETQYF. The CDR3 nucleotides are TGCGCCAGCAGTGAAGGAGGGGGCGAGACCCAGTACTTC.

A single count supports this clone. This rearrangement joins TRBV19 to TRBJ1-5; D may be TRBD1 (5 bases). V lost 6 bases and J lost 2, with 17 bases in between. Per germline, CDR1 LNHDA and CDR2 SQIVND (reference sequence). The CDR3 runs 16 residues. CDR3 sequence: CASRTPGVVGNQPQHF. The CDR3 DNA follows: TGTGCCAGTAGGACCCCGGGGGTAGTAGGCAATCAGCCCCAGCATTTT.

This clone was seen a single time. This chain links TRBV10-3 with TRBJ1-1, with D maybe TRBD1 (5 bases). The ends were cut back, 0 bases at V and 0 bases at J, with 11 bases in the middle. The germline V gene encodes CDR1 ENHRY and CDR2 SYGVKD. The CDR3 contains 16 residues. CDR3 loop: CAISESGRALNTEAFF. The DNA for the CDR3 is TGTGCCATCAGTGAGTCGGGCAGGGCGCTGAACACTGAAGCTTTCTTT.

The rearrangement uses TRBV7-2 and TRBJ1-2; TRBD1 matches 7 bases. The V gene end was trimmed by 0 bases and the J gene end by 3 bases; junction bases not matched to a gene: 4. The CDR3 contains 15 residues. Germline lookup yields CDR1 SGHTA and CDR2 FQGNSA. The CDR3 region has the DNA TGTGCCAGCAGCTTAGCATCGGGACAGTACTATGGCTACACCTTC. It codes for CASSLASGQYYGYTF. Based on the CDR3 plus reference TRBV7-2 and TRBJ1-2, the full variable domain is GAGVSQSPSNKVTEKGKDVELRCDPISGHTALYWYRQSLGQGLEFLIYFQGNSAPDKSGLPSDRFSAERTGGSVSTLTIQRTQQEDSAVYLCASSLASGQYYGYTFGSGTRLTVV.

As regards this clone: At the DNA level, this CDR3 is encoded by other sequences in the same sample as well. The CDR3 nucleotides read TGTGCCATCAGTCCCACGGGGGCTGAAGCTTTCTTT. Protein: CAISPTGAEAFF. The chain joins TRBV10-3 to TRBJ1-1; D might be TRBD1 (5 bases). The CDR3 extends over 12 amino acids. Trimming removed 5 bases at V and 6 bases at J, with 10 bases between. The germline CDR1 and CDR2 sequences are ENHRY and SYGVKD.

The chain carries TRBV18 and TRBJ1-2; 9 positions match TRBD1. The CDR3 has 16 residues. With 2 bases clipped from V and 6 bases from J, the junction kept 10 bases outside the gene matches. Germline CDR1 and CDR2: KGHSH and LQKENI. CDR3 in DNA: TGTGCCAGCTCACCATTGGACAGGGGCACTTCTGATGGCTACACCTTC. Protein: CASSPLDRGTSDGYTF.

The chain uses TRBV11-2 and TRBJ1-2; D may be TRBD1 (6 bases). V gave up 5 bases and J gave up 7 bases, with 14 bases separating them. This CDR3 comprises 13 residues. From germline, CDR1 is SGHAT and CDR2 FQNNGV. The CDR3 DNA is TGTGCCAGCAGCCTAGCCAGGGGTGGTGGCTACACCTTC. As protein: CASSLARGGGYTF. The variable domain in full, with the rest retrieved from reference TRBV11-2 and TRBJ1-2, is EAGVAQSPRYKIIEKRQSVAFWCNPISGHATLYWYQQILGQGPKLLIQFQNNGVVDDSQLPKDRFSAERLKGVDSTLKIQPAKLEDSAVYLCASSLARGGGYTFGSGTRLTVV.

The genes are TRBV18 and TRBJ1-2, with TRBD1 matching over 7 bases. The CDR3 has 14 residues. V shed 4 bases and J 3 bases; nucleotides not matched to a gene: 5. The germline CDR1 and CDR2 sequences are KGHSH and LQKENI. The CDR3 DNA reads TGTGCCAGCTCACTCGGACAGGCGTACTATGGCTACACCTTC. This sequence encodes CASSLGQAYYGYTF.

The rearrangement links TRBV30 to TRBJ2-2; 12 bases are a match to TRBD2. V dropped 8 bases and J dropped 5; count of bases not matched to a gene: 12. The CDR3 has 16 amino acids. In germline, CDR1 is GTSNPN, CDR2 SVGIG (reference sequence). The CDR3 sequence: CAHKLTSGSYTGELFF. CDR3 nucleotide sequence: TGTGCCCATAAGCTGACTAGCGGGAGTTATACCGGGGAGCTGTTTTTT.

This sequence joins TRBV4-3 and TRBJ1-5; 8 bases agree with TRBD1. The CDR3 contains 15 residues. Germline values: CDR1 LGHNA, CDR2 YSLEER. After removal of 4 bases from V and 5 bases from J, the junction contained 7 bases not matched to a gene. This chain's CDR3 is CASSPGTGDDQPQHF. The CDR3 DNA follows: TGCGCCAGCAGCCCCGGGACAGGCGACGATCAGCCCCAGCATTTT.

A single count supports this clone. In DNA form, the CDR3 reads TGCGCCAGCAGTCCCTCTGGGGGCGATGATACTGAAGCTTTCTTT. Amino acid sequence: CASSPSGGDDTEAFF. The rearrangement joins TRBV5-1 to TRBJ1-1, with D possibly being TRBD1 (6 bases). Germline V CDR1 and CDR2: SGHRS, YFSETQ. This CDR3 contains 15 residues. V lost 5 bases, J lost 5 bases, and 19 bases lay in between.

CDR3 in amino acids: CASSQDKQGAGGYTF. The CDR3, as DNA: TGCGCCAGCAGCCAAGATAAACAGGGGGCTGGTGGCTACACCTTC. The V and J genes are TRBV4-1 and TRBJ1-2; 9 bases fit TRBD1. Germline V gene data show CDR1 as MGHRA and CDR2 as YSYEKL. This CDR3 is 15 amino acids long. With 0 bases clipped from V and 7 bases from J, the junction kept 6 bases outside the gene matches.